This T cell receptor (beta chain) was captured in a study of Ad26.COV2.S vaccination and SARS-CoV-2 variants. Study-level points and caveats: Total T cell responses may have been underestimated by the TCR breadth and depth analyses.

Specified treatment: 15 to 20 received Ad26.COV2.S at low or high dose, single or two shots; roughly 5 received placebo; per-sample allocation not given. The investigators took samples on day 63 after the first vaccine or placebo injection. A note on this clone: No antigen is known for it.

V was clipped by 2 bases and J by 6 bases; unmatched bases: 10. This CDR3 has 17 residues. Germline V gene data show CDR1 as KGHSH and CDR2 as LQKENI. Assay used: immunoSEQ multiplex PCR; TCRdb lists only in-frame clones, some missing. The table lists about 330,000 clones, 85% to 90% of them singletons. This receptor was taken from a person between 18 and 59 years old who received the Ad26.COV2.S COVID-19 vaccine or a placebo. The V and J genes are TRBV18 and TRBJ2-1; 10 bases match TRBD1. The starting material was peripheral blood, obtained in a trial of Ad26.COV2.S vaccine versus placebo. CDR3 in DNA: TGTGCCAGCTCACCATCCTATGGTAGGACAGGGGGCAATGAGCAGTTCTTC. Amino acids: CASSPSYGRTGGNEQFF.